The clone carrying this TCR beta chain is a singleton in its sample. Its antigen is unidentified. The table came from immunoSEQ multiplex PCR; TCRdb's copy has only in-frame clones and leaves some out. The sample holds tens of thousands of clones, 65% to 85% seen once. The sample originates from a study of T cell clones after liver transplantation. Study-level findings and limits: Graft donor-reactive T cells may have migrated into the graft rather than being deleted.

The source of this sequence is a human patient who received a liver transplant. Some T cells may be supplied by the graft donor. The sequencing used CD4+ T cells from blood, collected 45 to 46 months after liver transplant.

The CDR3 nucleotides read TGTGCCAGTAGTATTAAAGTGGGGGGACGGTTGGGTTACCAAGAGACCCAGTACTTC. This translates into CASSIKVGGRLGYQETQYF. The genes are TRBV19 and TRBJ2-5, with D possibly being TRBD2 (6 bases). V dropped 3 bases and J dropped 0 bases, with 23 bases sitting between them. This CDR3 region has 19 residues. Germline V lookup: CDR1 LNHDA, CDR2 SQIVND (reference sequence).